The 26 T cell receptor beta chains below all came from one sample that was sequenced in a study of regulatory and conventional T cells in RAG deficiency. Blood CD4+ CD25-low CD127-high conventional T cells supplied the genomic DNA template. Sequencing was performed with immunoSEQ multiplex PCR; in TCRdb, only in-frame clones are kept and a portion is missing. Here the sample spans 34,000 or so clones, 76% being singletons. A further study also used this sample, focusing on regulatory T cells. That work states: The primer mix had 52 TRBV and 13 TRBJ primers.

Sequencing was done on a sample of CD4+ effector T cells sorted from blood. These receptors originate from a human donor in good health.

This rearrangement joins TRBV5-1 to TRBJ1-4; 10 nucleotides line up with TRBD1. Germline lookup yields CDR1 SGHRS and CDR2 YFSETQ. V lost 3 bases to trimming and J lost 6 bases; unmatched junction nucleotides: 14. The CDR3 length is 18 residues. The CDR3 loop reads CASSSNRDRGRGDEKLFF. The CDR3 nucleotides read TGCGCCAGCAGCTCTAACCGGGACAGGGGACGGGGGGATGAAAAACTGTTTTTT.

The CDR3 loop is CASRIQGPSMNTEAFF. The DNA of the CDR3 is TGCGCCAGCAGGATCCAGGGACCGAGTATGAACACTGAAGCTTTCTTT. The chain recombines TRBV5-1 with TRBJ1-1; TRBD1 might be the D (5 bases). V lost 5 bases and J lost 0, with 17 bases in between. The CDR3 consists of 16 residues. The germline V gene encodes CDR1 SGHRS and CDR2 YFSETQ.

V is TRBV5-1 and J is TRBJ2-7; tentatively, D is TRBD2 (6 bases). CDR3 length equals 13 residues. The germline CDR1 and CDR2 sequences are SGHRS and YFSETQ. V was clipped by 4 bases and J by 5 bases, with 13 bases between them. Here the CDR3 reads CASSTGVDNEQYF. The CDR3 coding sequence is TGCGCCAGCAGCACGGGGGTGGACAACGAGCAGTACTTC.

The rearrangement links TRBV7-3 to TRBJ1-6, with 7 bases lining up with TRBD1. The germline gives CDR1 SGHTA, CDR2 FQGTGA. The J segment lost 5 bases and the V segment lost 2 bases, leaving 15 bases of the junction unmatched. CDR3 length: 19 amino acids. CDR3 sequence (DNA): TGTGCCAGCAGCTTATTCTACCGGGACAGAGGACAAGATAATTCACCCCTCCACTTT. Its protein is CASSLFYRDRGQDNSPLHF.

This clone was counted a few times. The chain combines TRBV14 with TRBJ2-2; D not certain. Trimming removed 4 bases at V and 3 bases at J, with 3 bases between. The length of the CDR3 is 12 residues. CDR1 is SGHDN, CDR2 FVKESK, per germline. CDR3 protein: CASSPDTGELFF. The CDR3 nucleotides are TGTGCCAGCAGCCCAGACACCGGGGAGCTGTTTTTT.

The chain has TRBV30 and TRBJ2-7, with TRBD2 matching over 11 bases. CDR3 length equals 13 residues. J was trimmed by 5 bases and V by 5 bases; bases with no gene match: 5. CDR1 and CDR2 (germline): GTSNPN, SVGIG (reference sequence). The DNA of the CDR3 is TGTGCCTGGGTTCTAGCGGGGGGCAACGAGCAGTACTTC. Amino acid sequence: CAWVLAGGNEQYF.

CDR3 loop: CASSHSQGSGANVLTF. The DNA of the CDR3 is TGTGCCAGCTCACATTCACAGGGGTCAGGGGCCAACGTCCTGACTTTC. This sequence joins TRBV18 and TRBJ2-6, with 7 bases lining up with TRBD1. With V trimmed by 4 bases and J by 4 bases, 7 bases remained unmatched. CDR1 KGHSH and CDR2 LQKENI come from the germline V gene. The length of the CDR3 is 16 residues.

The chain recombines TRBV18 with TRBJ1-1; D is unresolved. This CDR3 has 13 amino acids. CDR1 and CDR2 (germline): KGHSH, LQKENI. Trimming shortened V by 4 bases and J by 1 base, and 7 bases separated the two germline ends. The CDR3 sequence: CASSREGNTEAFF. The CDR3 region has the DNA TGTGCCAGCTCACGAGAGGGGAACACTGAAGCTTTCTTT.

The chain joins TRBV29-1 to TRBJ2-1, with 7 nucleotides matching TRBD1. The V gene's germline CDR1 is SQVTM and CDR2 ANQGSEA. The CDR3 runs 12 residues. The V segment lost 4 bases and the J segment 9 bases; nucleotides outside the gene matches: 6. In nucleotides, the CDR3 is TGCAGCGTTGGCCAATCAGGGGGTGAGCAGTTCTTC. It encodes CSVGQSGGEQFF.

The V and J genes are TRBV18 and TRBJ1-1; no clear D. The CDR3 loop spans 17 amino acids. Germline CDR1 and CDR2: KGHSH and LQKENI. V lost 6 bases and J lost 3, with 23 bases in between. This CDR3 is CASSPALPGRGYTEAFF. The CDR3 region has the DNA TGTGCCAGCTCTCCTGCTTTACCAGGCCGGGGTTACACTGAAGCTTTCTTT.

J is TRBJ2-7 and V is TRBV6-1; D is possibly TRBD1 (5 bases). Trimming shortened V by 2 bases and J by 0 bases, and 11 bases separated the two germline ends. Germline V CDR1 and CDR2: MNHNS, SASEGT. The CDR3 totals 15 residues. The CDR3 loop is CASSELVRVSYEQYF. The CDR3 coding sequence is TGTGCCAGCAGTGAACTGGTCAGGGTCTCCTACGAGCAGTACTTC.

The chain links TRBV30 to TRBJ1-1; D unresolved. Trimming took off 0 bases at V and 5 bases at J, with 7 bases between the two ends. Germline values: CDR1 GTSNPN, CDR2 SVGIG (reference sequence). CDR3 size: 12 residues. The CDR3 spells CAWSVRVTEAFF. The CDR3 DNA sequence: TGTGCCTGGAGTGTACGGGTGACTGAAGCTTTCTTT.

The chain employs TRBV29-1 and TRBJ1-1; 8 bases line up with TRBD1. Trimming removed 3 bases from V and 5 bases from J; junction bases left unmatched: 2. Germline CDR1 is SQVTM and CDR2 is ANQGSEA. CDR3 size: 12 residues. Here the CDR3 DNA reads TGCAGCGTTGATCAGGGGGCAACTGAAGCTTTCTTT. This sequence encodes CSVDQGATEAFF. The complete variable domain, with remaining parts taken from reference TRBV29-1 and TRBJ1-1, reads SAVISQKPSRDICQRGTSLTIQCQVDSQVTMMFWYRQQPGQSLTLIATANQGSEATYESGFVIDKFPISRPNLTFSTLTVSNMSPEDSSIYLCSVDQGATEAFFGQGTRLTVV.

The CDR3 DNA sequence: TGCGCCAGCAGTCGGGACAATCCCGGCTATGGCTACACCTTC. Translated, it gives CASSRDNPGYGYTF. The J gene is TRBJ1-2, the V gene TRBV5-1, with TRBD1 as a possible D gene (6 bases). Trimming shortened V by 5 bases and J by 4 bases, and 15 bases separated the two germline ends. The CDR3 length is 14 residues. CDR1 and CDR2 from the germline V gene are SGHRS and YFSETQ.

In its sample, this clone was seen once. V gene TRBV28 combines with J gene TRBJ2-3; D is uncertain. This CDR3 contains 10 residues. V was clipped by 2 bases and J by 11 bases, with 5 bases between them. Germline CDR1 MDHEN, CDR2 SYDVKM. CDR3 sequence: CASSLGRQYF. CDR3 nucleotides: TGTGCCAGCAGTTTAGGTAGGCAGTATTTT.

The chain has TRBV4-2 and TRBJ1-1; D perhaps matches TRBD1 (6 bases). The CDR3 totals 15 residues. CDR1 LGHNA and CDR2 YNFKEQ come from the germline V gene. Trimming shortened V by 3 bases and J by 1 base, and 12 bases separated the two germline ends. CDR3 nucleotides: TGTGCCAGCAGCCAGAGGGGGGCGCAGAACACTGAAGCTTTCTTT. Residues: CASSQRGAQNTEAFF.

This clone has just one count. The V and J genes are TRBV28 and TRBJ1-3; D is undetermined. This CDR3 is 15 amino acids long. V dropped 5 bases and J dropped 4 bases, with 15 bases sitting between them. Per the germline V gene, CDR1 is MDHEN and CDR2 is SYDVKM. The CDR3 loop is CASSVGHTGGNTIYF. The DNA for the CDR3 is TGTGCCAGCAGTGTTGGCCATACTGGAGGAAACACCATATATTTT.

V usage is TRBV6-1 and J usage is TRBJ1-2; the D gene is possibly TRBD1 (5 bases). The CDR3 runs 15 residues. Trimming removed 6 bases from V and 3 bases from J, with 17 bases in between. Per germline, CDR1 MNHNS and CDR2 SASEGT. The CDR3 sequence: CASREAWGRYYGYTF. The CDR3 DNA reads as TGTGCCAGCAGAGAGGCGTGGGGGAGGTACTATGGCTACACCTTC.

The V call is TRBV27, the J call TRBJ2-3; D uncertain. Trimming removed 2 bases at V and 0 bases at J, with 6 bases between. Germline loops: CDR1 MNHEY, CDR2 SMNVEV (reference sequence). The CDR3 has 14 residues. CDR3 sequence (DNA): TGTGCCAGCAGTTTAGAAGACAGCACAGATACGCAGTATTTT. This gives the protein CASSLEDSTDTQYF.

V is TRBV2 and J is TRBJ2-7; no clear D. Trimming took off 8 bases at V and 6 bases at J, with 14 bases between the two ends. The germline CDR1 and CDR2 sequences are SNHLY and FYNNEI. The CDR3 runs 12 residues. The CDR3 DNA sequence: TGTGCCAGCCTTAAGCTGGGTCCCGAGCAGTACTTC. It is translated as CASLKLGPEQYF.

This clone was found a few times. The J gene is TRBJ1-2, the V gene TRBV30; TRBD1 aligns across 7 bases. With 2 bases clipped from V and 4 bases from J, the junction kept 4 bases outside the gene matches. Germline V gives CDR1 GTSNPN, CDR2 SVGIG (reference sequence). The CDR3 covers 13 residues. The CDR3 sequence: CAWSRGGSYGYTF. The CDR3 DNA follows: TGTGCCTGGAGTCGAGGGGGCAGCTATGGCTACACCTTC.

The chain employs TRBV9 and TRBJ2-7; D gene unclear. CDR3 length equals 14 residues. Trimming left V 0 bases short and J 2 bases short, with 9 bases between. Germline V lookup: CDR1 SGDLS, CDR2 YYNGEE. The CDR3 sequence is CASSVVAYPYEQYF. In nucleotides, the CDR3 is TGTGCCAGCAGCGTAGTTGCATATCCCTACGAGCAGTACTTC.

This clone appeared a single time. The chain is built from TRBV7-9 and TRBJ1-1; D call uncertain. CDR1 SEHNR and CDR2 FQNEAQ come from the germline V gene (reference sequence). The CDR3 is 14 amino acids. V gave up 1 base and J gave up 2 bases, with 8 bases separating them. This CDR3 is CASSLVSPNTEAFF. CDR3 coding DNA: TGTGCCAGCAGCTTAGTTTCCCCAAACACTGAAGCTTTCTTT.

V gene TRBV4-1 combines with J gene TRBJ2-1, with D tentatively TRBD1 (6 bases). Trimming shortened V by 0 bases and J by 7 bases, and 16 bases separated the two germline ends. The length of the CDR3 is 16 residues. Germline CDR1 MGHRA, CDR2 YSYEKL. The CDR3 spells CASSQDSRGTRNEQFF. The CDR3 coding sequence is TGCGCCAGCAGCCAAGATAGCAGGGGAACAAGAAATGAGCAGTTCTTC.

The rearrangement joins TRBV19 to TRBJ2-3, with TRBD2 matching 8 bases. This CDR3 is built from 16 residues. The V gene's germline CDR1 is LNHDA and CDR2 SQIVND (reference sequence). The V segment lost 3 bases and the J segment 2 bases; nucleotides outside the gene matches: 7. DNA for the CDR3: TGTGCCAGTAGTATCACCGCGGGGGGAGTCACAGATACGCAGTATTTT. As protein: CASSITAGGVTDTQYF.

This sequence joins TRBV6-5 and TRBJ2-7; no reliable D call. V was trimmed by 7 bases and J by 2 bases, leaving 18 bases between them. Looked up from germline, CDR1 is MNHEY and CDR2 is SVGAGI. The CDR3 is 15 amino acids. The CDR3 region is CASTVNSRPPYEQYF. Written as DNA, the CDR3 is TGTGCCAGCACAGTTAATAGCCGACCTCCCTACGAGCAGTACTTC.